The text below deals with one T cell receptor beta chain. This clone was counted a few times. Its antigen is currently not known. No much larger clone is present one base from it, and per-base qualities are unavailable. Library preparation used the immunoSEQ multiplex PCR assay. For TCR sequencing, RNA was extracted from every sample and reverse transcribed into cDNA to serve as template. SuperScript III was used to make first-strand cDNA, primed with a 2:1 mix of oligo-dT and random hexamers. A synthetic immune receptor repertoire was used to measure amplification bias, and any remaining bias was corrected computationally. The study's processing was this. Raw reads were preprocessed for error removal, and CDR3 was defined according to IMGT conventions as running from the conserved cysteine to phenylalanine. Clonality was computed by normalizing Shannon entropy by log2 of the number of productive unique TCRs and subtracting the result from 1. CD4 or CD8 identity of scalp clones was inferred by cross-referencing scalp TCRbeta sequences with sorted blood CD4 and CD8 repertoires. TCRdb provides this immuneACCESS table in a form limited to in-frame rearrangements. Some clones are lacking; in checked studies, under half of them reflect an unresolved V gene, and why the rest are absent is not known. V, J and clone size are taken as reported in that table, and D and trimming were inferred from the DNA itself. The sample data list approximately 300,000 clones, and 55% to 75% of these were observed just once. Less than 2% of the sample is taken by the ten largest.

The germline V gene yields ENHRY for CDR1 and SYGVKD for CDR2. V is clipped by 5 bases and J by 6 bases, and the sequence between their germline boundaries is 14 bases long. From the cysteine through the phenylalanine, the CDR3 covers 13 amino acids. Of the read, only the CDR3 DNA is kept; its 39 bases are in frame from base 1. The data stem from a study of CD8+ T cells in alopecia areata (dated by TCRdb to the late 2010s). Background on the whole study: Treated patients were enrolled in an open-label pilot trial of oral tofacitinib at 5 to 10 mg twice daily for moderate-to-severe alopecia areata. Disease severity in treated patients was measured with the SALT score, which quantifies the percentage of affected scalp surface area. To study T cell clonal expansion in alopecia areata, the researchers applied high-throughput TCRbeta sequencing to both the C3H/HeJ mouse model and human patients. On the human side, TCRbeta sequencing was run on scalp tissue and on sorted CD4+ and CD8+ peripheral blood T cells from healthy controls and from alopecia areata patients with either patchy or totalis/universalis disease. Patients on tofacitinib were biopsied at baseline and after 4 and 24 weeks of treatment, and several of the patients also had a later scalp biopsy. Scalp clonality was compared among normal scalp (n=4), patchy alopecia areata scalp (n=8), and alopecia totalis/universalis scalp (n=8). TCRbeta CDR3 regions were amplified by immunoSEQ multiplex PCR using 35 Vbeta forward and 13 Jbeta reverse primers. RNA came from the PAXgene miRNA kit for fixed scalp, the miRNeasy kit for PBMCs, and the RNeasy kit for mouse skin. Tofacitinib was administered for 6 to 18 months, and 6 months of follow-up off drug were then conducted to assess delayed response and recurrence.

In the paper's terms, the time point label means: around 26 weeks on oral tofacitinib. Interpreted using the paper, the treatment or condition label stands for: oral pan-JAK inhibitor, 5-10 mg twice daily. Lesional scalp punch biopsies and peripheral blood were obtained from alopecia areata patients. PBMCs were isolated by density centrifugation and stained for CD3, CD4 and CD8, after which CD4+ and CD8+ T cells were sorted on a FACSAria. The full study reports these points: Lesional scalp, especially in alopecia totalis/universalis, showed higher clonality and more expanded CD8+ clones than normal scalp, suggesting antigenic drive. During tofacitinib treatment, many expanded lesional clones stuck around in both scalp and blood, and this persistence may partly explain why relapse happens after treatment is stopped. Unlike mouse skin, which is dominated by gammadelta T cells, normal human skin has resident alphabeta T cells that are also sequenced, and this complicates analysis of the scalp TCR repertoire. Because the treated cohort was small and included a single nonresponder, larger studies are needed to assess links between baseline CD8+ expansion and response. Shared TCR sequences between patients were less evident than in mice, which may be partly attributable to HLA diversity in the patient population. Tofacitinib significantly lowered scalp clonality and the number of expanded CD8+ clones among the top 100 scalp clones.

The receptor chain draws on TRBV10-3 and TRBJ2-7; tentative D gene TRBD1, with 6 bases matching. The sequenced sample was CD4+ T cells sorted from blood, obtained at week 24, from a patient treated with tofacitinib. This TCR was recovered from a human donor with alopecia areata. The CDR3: CAISQLEGGEQYF. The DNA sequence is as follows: TGTGCCATCAGTCAACTAGAAGGGGGCGAGCAGTACTTC.